The 10 T cell receptor beta chains listed next were all sequenced from one sample in a study of T cell repertoires in cytomegalovirus infection. For these TCRs, the target antigens are not known. One entry per CDR3 protein results from TCRdb running MiXCR on the reads. The sample has a few hundred thousand distinct CDR3 sequences; almost 30% are singletons. The material was cultured PBMCs, obtained from culture after CMV antigen stimulation. The receptors derive from a human donor in good health (CMV status not recorded). Some clones in this sample may be carry-over from other donors' samples.

The CDR3 sequence is CASSFAGRTEAFF. The DNA for the CDR3 is TGTGCCAGCAGCTTCGCAGGGAGGACTGAAGCTTTCTTT. V and J are TRBV11-1 and TRBJ1-1, with D perhaps matching TRBD1 (5 bases). With 3 bases removed from V and 5 bases from J, the gap between germline ends came to 10 bases. Germline CDR1 reads SGHAT; CDR2 reads FQDESV (reference sequence). The CDR3 totals 13 residues. Full variable domain (missing parts from reference TRBV11-1 and TRBJ1-1): EAEVAQSPRYKITEKSQAVAFWCDPISGHATLYWYRQILGQGPELLVQFQDESVVDDSQLPKDRFSAERLKGVDSTLKIQPAELGDSAMYLCASSFAGRTEAFFGQGTRLTVV.

This clonotype showed up just a few times. The chain employs TRBV11-3 and TRBJ2-3; 13 bases are shared with TRBD2. Germline V gene sequence: CDR1 SGHNT, CDR2 YENEEA. With V trimmed by 5 bases and J by 2 bases, 4 bases remained unmatched. The CDR3 totals 16 residues. The CDR3 loop reads CASSLGLAGTTDTQYF. The CDR3 DNA reads TGTGCCAGCAGCCTGGGACTAGCGGGAACCACAGATACGCAGTATTTT.

The V gene is TRBV7-2, the J gene TRBJ1-5; possible D gene TRBD1, 5 bases. Trimming pared 8 bases from V and 3 bases from J, leaving 17 bases between. In germline, CDR1 is SGHTA, CDR2 FQGNSA. This CDR3 is built from 15 residues. CDR3 loop: CASAIRVAVNQPQHF. The DNA for the CDR3 is TGTGCCAGCGCAATCAGGGTAGCGGTCAATCAGCCCCAGCATTTT.

The chain employs TRBV6-1 and TRBJ1-1, with 7 positions matching TRBD1. The CDR3 has 11 amino acids. Trimming took 3 bases from V and 9 from J; bases not matched to a gene: 1. Germline V lookup: CDR1 MNHNS, CDR2 SASEGT. The CDR3 protein is CASSETGQAFF. The CDR3 region has the DNA TGTGCCAGCAGTGAGACAGGGCAAGCTTTCTTT.

This clonotype has just a few counts. The V call is TRBV12-3 or TRBV12-4, the J call TRBJ2-4, with D unclear. There are 12 residues in the CDR3. The V and J ends lost 1 base and 7 bases respectively, with 5 bases between them. CDR3 residues: CASSLDSNIQYF. CDR3 in DNA: TGTGCCAGCAGTTTAGACAGCAACATTCAGTACTTC.

This clonotype was seen only a few times. The rearrangement joins TRBV12-3 or TRBV12-4 to TRBJ2-1; 8 positions match TRBD1. This CDR3 region has 14 residues. With 5 bases clipped from V and 7 bases from J, the junction kept 7 bases outside the gene matches. The CDR3 loop reads CASSPRTGWNEQFF. CDR3 nucleotides: TGTGCCAGCAGTCCAAGGACAGGGTGGAATGAGCAGTTCTTC.

This clonotype has a handful of counts. The chain has TRBV6-6 and TRBJ1-1, with D perhaps matching TRBD1 (6 bases). CDR3 size: 14 residues. Trimming took 8 bases from V and 0 from J, leaving 13 bases between them. CDR1 is MNHNY and CDR2 is SVGAGI in the germline V gene (reference sequence). The CDR3: CASSINRVNTEAFF. The DNA for the CDR3 is TGTGCCAGCTCAATCAACAGGGTGAACACTGAAGCTTTCTTT.

The chain combines TRBV4-1 with TRBJ2-7, with TRBD1 identical over 9 bases. The CDR3 loop spans 16 amino acids. Per the germline V gene, CDR1 is MGHRA and CDR2 is YSYEKL. The V and J ends lost 1 base and 2 bases, in that order; junction bases with no gene match: 6. The CDR3, as DNA: TGCGCCAGCAGCCAAGGGTGGACAGGGGTGGCCTACGAGCAGTACTTC. Translated, it gives CASSQGWTGVAYEQYF.

The chain links TRBV5-1 to TRBJ2-1; D is ambiguous. Germline V gene data show CDR1 as SGHRS and CDR2 as YFSETQ. Trimming took 0 bases from V and 5 from J, leaving 12 bases between them. The CDR3 has 15 amino acids. In DNA, the CDR3 is TGCGCCAGCAGCTTGGCTGGCGGATATAACAATGAGCAGTTCTTC. This codes for CASSLAGGYNNEQFF.

The table lists this clonotype with a few counts. The chain recombines TRBV7-9 with TRBJ1-1; the D gene is possibly TRBD1 (5 bases). The CDR3 runs 14 residues. Trimming removed 7 bases at V and 5 bases at J, with 17 bases between. Germline V gene lookup returns CDR1 SEHNR and CDR2 FQNEAQ (reference sequence). Here the CDR3 DNA reads TGTGCCAGCAACTCGCTCGGGGCAGGGACTGAAGCTTTCTTT. It yields the protein CASNSLGAGTEAFF.